The following is a T cell receptor (beta chain) sequence with its context. Generated by immunoSEQ multiplex PCR, the TCRdb table keeps only in-frame clones and is missing some. The data hold around 2.3 million clones, with around 95% observed a single time. Trimming took 4 bases from V and 6 from J, leaving 15 bases between them. The length of the CDR3 is 14 residues. The germline V gene has CDR1 SGHRS and CDR2 YFSETQ. These data come from a study of shared clonotypes between healthy human individuals. The chain carries TRBV5-1 and TRBJ2-3, with D possibly called TRBD1 or TRBD2 (5 bases each). This TCR derives from a man aged 18 to 30 in good health. The sample comprised naive CD4+ T cells sorted from blood. Subset indicated: CD45RA+ positively selected. This chain's CDR3 is CASSPKLGADTQYF. CDR3 bases: TGCGCCAGCAGCCCGAAACTAGGGGCGGATACGCAGTATTTT.